Each of the 32 T cell receptor beta chains below was sequenced from the same sample in a study of blood T cell repertoires in COVID-19. The assay was immunoSEQ multiplex PCR, and TCRdb's table has in-frame clones only and misses some. The top ten clones hold approximately 2.4% of a sample with about 170,000 clones, 80% to 85% of them seen once. Sequencing was carried out using peripheral blood. These receptors came from a human donor with acute or convalescent COVID-19. The donor label of this sample is uncertain.

The chain uses TRBV3-1 (or the pseudogene TRBV3-2) and TRBJ1-2; D is perhaps TRBD1 (6 bases). Germline-derived CDR1 and CDR2 are LGHDT and YNNKEL (reference sequence). With 3 bases removed from V and 3 bases from J, the gap between germline ends came to 20 bases. CDR3 size: 17 residues. The CDR3 loop reads CASSQGPEGERYYGYTF. The CDR3, as DNA: TGTGCCAGCAGCCAGGGGCCCGAGGGGGAGCGTTACTATGGCTACACCTTC.

The chain couples TRBV11-2 to TRBJ2-3, with 11 positions matching TRBD2. The CDR3 is 15 amino acids. The ends lost 5 bases at V and 3 bases at J; junction bases unmatched: 4. The germline CDR1 and CDR2 sequences are SGHAT and FQNNGV. CDR3: CASSLSGGVTDTQYF. The CDR3 DNA reads as TGTGCCAGCAGCCTTAGCGGGGGGGTAACAGATACGCAGTATTTT.

The chain couples TRBV30 to TRBJ1-1; tentatively, D is TRBD1 (6 bases). CDR3 length equals 15 residues. V shed 1 base and J shed 5 bases, with 17 bases lying between them. Germline V gene sequence: CDR1 GTSNPN, CDR2 SVGIG (reference sequence). This chain's CDR3 is CAWSAQGPGGTEAFF. The CDR3 bases are TGTGCCTGGAGTGCACAGGGCCCCGGCGGGACTGAAGCTTTCTTT.

The chain couples TRBV5-4 to TRBJ2-1; D possibly corresponds to TRBD1 (5 bases). This CDR3 spans 15 amino acids. Per the germline V gene, CDR1 is SGHNT and CDR2 is YYREEE (reference sequence). The germline V and J ends were trimmed by 2 bases and 3 bases, with 12 bases remaining between them. Here the CDR3 reads CASSFAQGIYNEQFF. The CDR3 DNA sequence: TGTGCCAGCAGCTTTGCTCAGGGTATCTACAATGAGCAGTTCTTC.

The rearrangement links TRBV5-1 to TRBJ2-3; perhaps TRBD1 as D (5 bases). Germline CDR1 reads SGHRS; CDR2 reads YFSETQ. The CDR3 contains 15 residues. V was pared by 1 base and J by 0 bases, with 9 bases between. CDR3 region: CASSLQGDSTDTQYF. The CDR3 coding sequence is TGCGCCAGCAGCTTGCAGGGTGATAGCACAGATACGCAGTATTTT.

This chain uses TRBV28 with TRBJ1-4; D is possibly TRBD1 (6 bases). This CDR3 comprises 15 residues. V gave up 6 bases and J gave up 6 bases, with 17 bases separating them. Germline assignment: CDR1 MDHEN and CDR2 SYDVKM. CDR3 nucleotides: TGTGCCAGCAGGTGGGGGGGCAGGGGAGATGAAAAACTGTTTTTT. It specifies CASRWGGRGDEKLFF.

The rearrangement links TRBV15 to TRBJ2-2; D may be TRBD2 (5 bases). The CDR3 is 16 amino acids. With 1 base removed from V and 2 bases from J, the gap between germline ends came to 11 bases. Germline V gene lookup returns CDR1 LNHNV and CDR2 YYDKDF (reference sequence). The CDR3 loop is CATSRVTGKNTGELFF. The CDR3 DNA reads as TGTGCCACCAGCAGAGTGACGGGGAAAAACACCGGGGAGCTGTTTTTT.

The chain carries TRBV6-5 and TRBJ2-5; D possibly corresponds to TRBD2 (5 bases). Germline CDR1 is MNHEY and CDR2 is SVGAGI. The CDR3 has 15 residues. V was shortened by 5 bases and J by 7 bases, with 20 bases between the two germline ends. DNA for the CDR3: TGTGCCAGCAGTCCTATGATAGACCCACTAGGGACCCAGTACTTC. This codes for CASSPMIDPLGTQYF.

This chain uses TRBV18 with TRBJ2-7; D call uncertain. The V and J ends lost 0 bases and 0 bases respectively, with 6 bases between them. Germline-derived CDR1 and CDR2 are KGHSH and LQKENI. This CDR3 has 14 residues. The CDR3 here is CASSPPSGSYEQYF. DNA of the CDR3: TGTGCCAGCTCACCACCGTCAGGCTCCTACGAGCAGTACTTC.

The chain recombines TRBV5-1 with TRBJ1-1; tentatively, D is TRBD1 (6 bases). Trimming pared 2 bases from V and 5 bases from J, leaving 10 bases between. The CDR3 has 13 residues. CDR1 SGHRS and CDR2 YFSETQ come from the germline V gene. CDR3 sequence reads: CASSFAGVTEAFF. The DNA for the CDR3 is TGCGCCAGCAGCTTCGCAGGGGTGACTGAAGCTTTCTTT.

This sequence joins TRBV3-1 (or the pseudogene TRBV3-2) and TRBJ2-5; 14 nucleotides line up with TRBD2. This CDR3 region has 17 residues. Germline lookup yields CDR1 LGHDT and CDR2 YNNKEL (reference sequence). The ends lost 1 base at V and 5 bases at J; junction bases unmatched: 6. In DNA, the CDR3 is TGTGCCAGCAGCCAAGGACTAGCGGGAGGGATGGGGGAGACCCAGTACTTC. Translating it yields CASSQGLAGGMGETQYF.

This clone has just a few counts. This chain connects TRBV7-3 to TRBJ1-2; D is ambiguous. The ends were cut back, 5 bases at V and 5 bases at J, with 12 bases in the middle. The germline gives CDR1 SGHTA, CDR2 FQGTGA. CDR3 length: 13 residues. CDR3 sequence: CASSPSAGYGYTF. In DNA form, the CDR3 reads TGTGCCAGCAGCCCTTCAGCGGGGTATGGCTACACCTTC.

This chain connects TRBV5-1 to TRBJ1-1; 7 bases line up with TRBD1. The length of the CDR3 is 16 residues. V lost 4 bases to trimming and J lost 0 bases; unmatched junction nucleotides: 9. Per germline, CDR1 SGHRS and CDR2 YFSETQ. Here the CDR3 DNA reads TGCGCCAGCAGCCTAAAGCAGGACAGGATGAACACTGAAGCTTTCTTT. Its translation is CASSLKQDRMNTEAFF.

The rearrangement joins TRBV29-1 to TRBJ2-1; 9 bases align to TRBD2. V lost 6 bases and J lost 9; bases outside the gene matches: 6. Germline loops: CDR1 SQVTM, CDR2 ANQGSEA. The CDR3 totals 12 residues. The CDR3 loop is CSVSISGSEQFF. The CDR3 DNA reads as TGCAGCGTCTCCATTAGCGGGAGTGAGCAGTTCTTC.

The chain joins TRBV5-8 to TRBJ2-7; D not resolved. CDR3 size: 11 residues. Germline CDR1 and CDR2: SGHTS and YDEGEE. The ends were cut back, 3 bases at V and 1 base at J, with 2 bases in the middle. Here the CDR3 reads CASSSSYEQYF. In nucleotides, the CDR3 is TGTGCCAGCAGCTCTTCCTACGAGCAGTACTTC. The variable domain in full, with the rest retrieved from reference TRBV5-8 and TRBJ2-7, is EAGVTQSPTHLIKTRGQQATLRCSPISGHTSVYWYQQALGLGLQFLLWYDEGEERNRGNFPPRFSGRQFPNYSSELNVNALELEDSALYLCASSSSYEQYFGPGTRLTVT.

This rearrangement joins TRBV7-2 to TRBJ1-6, with D possibly being TRBD1 (5 bases). Germline V lookup: CDR1 SGHTA, CDR2 FQGNSA. V dropped 6 bases and J dropped 5 bases, with 11 bases sitting between them. The CDR3 covers 14 residues. This CDR3 reads CASRRGTNNSPLHF. The CDR3, as DNA: TGTGCCAGCAGAAGAGGGACTAATAATTCACCCCTCCACTTT.

In its sample, this clone was seen a few times. The rearrangement joins TRBV9 to TRBJ1-2; D not resolved. Germline CDR1 SGDLS, CDR2 YYNGEE. The CDR3 length is 13 residues. V gave up 6 bases and J gave up 1 base, with 10 bases separating them. CDR3 sequence: CASTDAGNYGYTF. The CDR3 bases are TGTGCCAGCACCGACGCGGGTAACTATGGCTACACCTTC. The full variable domain, its missing parts supplied by reference TRBV9 and TRBJ1-2, is DSGVTQTPKHLITATGQRVTLRCSPRSGDLSVYWYQQSLDQGLQFLIQYYNGEERAKGNILERFSAQQFPDLHSELNLSSLELGDSALYFCASTDAGNYGYTFGSGTRLTVV.

The chain links TRBV6-5 to TRBJ2-1; 8 bases map to TRBD1. The junction had 5 bases not matched to a gene; V was cut back by 2 bases and J by 5 bases. The CDR3 is made up of 15 amino acids. Looked up from germline, CDR1 is MNHEY and CDR2 is SVGAGI. CDR3 coding DNA: TGTGCCAGCAGTTACCCCGGACAGGGCCACAATGAGCAGTTCTTC. This gives the protein CASSYPGQGHNEQFF.

This chain joins TRBV9 and TRBJ1-6; TRBD1 matches 7 bases. CDR3 size: 14 residues. Germline values: CDR1 SGDLS, CDR2 YYNGEE. Germline trimming cut 0 bases from V and 14 bases from J; bases unmatched to any gene: 8. DNA for the CDR3: TGTGCCAGCAGCGTAGGGGACAGTAGTCGGGCCCTCCACTTT. It is translated as CASSVGDSSRALHF.

In regard to this clone: This specimen includes other DNA sequences encoding the same CDR3. The gene calls are TRBV6-5 and TRBJ1-2; 9 bases are a match to TRBD1. Germline CDR1 is MNHEY and CDR2 is SVGAGI. The CDR3 is 14 residues long. The V segment lost 6 bases and the J segment 2 bases; nucleotides outside the gene matches: 4. The CDR3 DNA reads TGTGCCAGCAGCCCCGGGACAGGGAACTATGGCTACACCTTC. It codes for CASSPGTGNYGYTF.

This chain uses TRBV6-2 or TRBV6-3 with TRBJ2-3, with 11 bases lining up with TRBD2. CDR1 and CDR2 from the germline V gene are MNHEY and SVGEGT. The CDR3 has 17 amino acids. Germline trimming cut 5 bases from V and 2 bases from J; bases unmatched to any gene: 9. The CDR3 coding sequence is TGTGCCAGCAGTCCGGATGATAGCGGGAGGGACACAGATACGCAGTATTTT. Its protein product is CASSPDDSGRDTDTQYF.

The chain recombines TRBV15 with TRBJ1-4; TRBD1 matches 7 bases. This CDR3 region has 15 residues. The germline V gene encodes CDR1 LNHNV and CDR2 YYDKDF (reference sequence). The junction had 2 bases not matched to a gene; V was cut back by 1 base and J by 3 bases. CDR3 amino acids: CATSRVRGPNEKLFF. The CDR3 coding sequence is TGTGCCACCAGCAGAGTAAGGGGGCCTAATGAAAAACTGTTTTTT.

This chain uses TRBV20-1 with TRBJ2-7, with TRBD2 matching 8 bases. Germline assignment: CDR1 DFQATT and CDR2 SNEGSKA (reference sequence). J lost 5 bases, V lost 5 bases, and 2 bases had no gene match. The CDR3 is made up of 11 amino acids. The CDR3 bases are TGCAGTGCTGTAGCGGGAAACGAGCAGTACTTC. This codes for CSAVAGNEQYF.

This clone was observed a handful of times. The rearrangement links TRBV6-5 to TRBJ2-2; D perhaps matches TRBD1 (6 bases). The ends were cut back, 6 bases at V and 2 bases at J, with 13 bases in the middle. The CDR3 runs 15 residues. Germline V gene lookup returns CDR1 MNHEY and CDR2 SVGAGI. CDR3 DNA: TGTGCCAGCAGGGACAGAGGGCCCAACACCGGGGAGCTGTTTTTT. Its protein is CASRDRGPNTGELFF.

The chain employs TRBV2 and TRBJ2-7, with 8 positions matching TRBD2. V trimming: 3 bases; J trimming: 0 bases; junction bases outside the gene matches: 7. The CDR3 runs 16 residues. Per germline, CDR1 SNHLY and CDR2 FYNNEI. CDR3 sequence reads: CASSDPGTRSSYEQYF. The CDR3 DNA reads as TGTGCCAGCAGTGACCCAGGGACTAGGAGCTCCTACGAGCAGTACTTC.

The chain combines TRBV11-2 with TRBJ2-3; 13 bases are a match to TRBD2. The CDR3 contains 18 residues. The trim removed 1 base at V and 1 base at J, leaving 5 bases unmatched. The V gene's germline CDR1 is SGHAT and CDR2 FQNNGV. The DNA for the CDR3 is TGTGCCAGCAGCTTAGCAACTAGCGGGAGGGCCGGCACAGATACGCAGTATTTT. Translation: CASSLATSGRAGTDTQYF.

J is TRBJ2-5 and V is TRBV5-1; D call uncertain. Per germline, CDR1 SGHRS and CDR2 YFSETQ. V was cut by 0 bases and J by 2 bases, with 5 bases left in between. This CDR3 comprises 13 residues. CDR3 in amino acids: CASSLVQQETQYF. CDR3 nucleotides: TGCGCCAGCAGCTTGGTGCAGCAAGAGACCCAGTACTTC.

The rearrangement joins TRBV29-1 to TRBJ2-3; TRBD1 matches at 8 bases. The trim removed 3 bases at V and 3 bases at J, leaving 5 bases unmatched. The V gene's germline CDR1 is SQVTM and CDR2 ANQGSEA. The CDR3 length is 14 residues. The CDR3 DNA follows: TGCAGCGTTGAGTCGGGACAGGCAACAGATACGCAGTATTTT. Its protein product is CSVESGQATDTQYF.

V is TRBV19 and J is TRBJ2-2, with 7 bases that match TRBD2. Germline CDR1 LNHDA, CDR2 SQIVND (reference sequence). This CDR3 spans 15 amino acids. J gave up 6 bases and V 7 bases, and 11 bases lay outside the gene matches. The CDR3 loop reads CASNLLAASAGELFF. DNA of the CDR3: TGTGCCAGTAACCTCCTAGCGGCCTCGGCCGGGGAGCTGTTTTTT.

The CDR3 is CASSYRDIYGYTF. CDR3 DNA: TGTGCCAGCAGTTACCGGGACATCTATGGCTACACCTTC. V usage is TRBV6-6 and J usage is TRBJ1-2; TRBD1 might be the D (6 bases). The CDR3 is 13 amino acids. CDR1 is MNHNY and CDR2 is SVGAGI in the germline V gene (reference sequence). V gave up 2 bases and J gave up 4 bases, with 8 bases separating them.

The chain carries TRBV6-1 and TRBJ1-6, with a possible D match to TRBD1 (5 bases). CDR3 length: 14 amino acids. The germline gives CDR1 MNHNS, CDR2 SASEGT. V shed 2 bases and J shed 6 bases, with 8 bases lying between them. The CDR3 here is CASSEKGPNSPLHF. CDR3 DNA: TGTGCCAGCAGTGAAAAGGGGCCTAATTCACCCCTCCACTTT.

The V and J genes are TRBV10-2 and TRBJ2-1; TRBD2 matches 12 bases. CDR1 and CDR2 from the germline V gene are WSHSY and SAAADI. The CDR3 spans 14 residues. V lost 6 bases to trimming and J lost 9 bases; unmatched junction nucleotides: 6. The CDR3 region has the DNA TGCGCCAGCAGCCGGACTAGCGGGGACATTGAGCAGTTCTTC. Amino acid sequence: CASSRTSGDIEQFF.